These 4 T cell receptor beta chains were sequenced from one sample in a study of T cells in Graves' hyperthyroidism and ophthalmopathy. Authors of the study amplified TCR beta CDR3 regions from RNA transcripts. The HTBI primer set drove a first-round RT-PCR of the TCR CDR3. In TCRdb, the multiplex PCR reads were re-called with MiXCR into one record per CDR3 protein. The sample includes almost 250,000 distinct CDR3 sequences, around 25% of them seen just once. The sequencing sample was made of blood. Receptors were obtained from a woman in her thirties or forties with Graves' ophthalmopathy.

This clonotype was recorded at least ten times. The chain joins TRBV28 to TRBJ1-1; 7 nucleotides line up with TRBD1. Trimming at V came to 7 bases and at J to 6 bases, leaving 8 bases not matched to a gene. CDR3 size: 13 residues. Germline CDR1 and CDR2: MDHEN and SYDVKM. This chain's CDR3 is CASTGGQDPEAFF. In DNA, the CDR3 is TGTGCCAGCACCGGAGGACAGGACCCTGAAGCTTTCTTT.

This clonotype was seen ten or more times. The CDR3: CASSYSAVGGEAFF. The CDR3 DNA follows: TGTGCCAGCAGTTACTCGGCAGTGGGTGGCGAAGCTTTCTTT. V gene TRBV6-5 combines with J gene TRBJ1-1; D remains unclear. In germline, CDR1 is MNHEY, CDR2 SVGAGI. The V and J ends lost 0 bases and 8 bases respectively, with 13 bases between them. The CDR3 loop spans 14 amino acids.

This clonotype was picked up many times. V and J are TRBV30 and TRBJ2-7, with 12 bases aligning to TRBD2. CDR3 size: 11 residues. Germline CDR1 GTSNPN, CDR2 SVGIG (reference sequence). The trim removed 7 bases at V and 7 bases at J, leaving 2 bases unmatched. This CDR3 is CASGLAGEQYF. The CDR3 nucleotides are TGTGCCTCAGGACTAGCGGGGGAGCAGTACTTC.

The rearrangement uses TRBV6-1 and TRBJ2-7; D uncertain. Germline lookup yields CDR1 MNHNS and CDR2 SASEGT. The CDR3 is 12 amino acids. V gave up 6 bases and J gave up 5 bases, with 11 bases separating them. Here the CDR3 reads CASRRTIHEQYF. The CDR3 region has the DNA TGTGCCAGCAGGAGGACCATCCACGAGCAGTACTTC.